The present TCR beta chain was sequenced within a study of blood T cell repertoires in COVID-19. Study context: Both acute and convalescent COVID-19 samples were obtained from the United States, Italy and Spain. Nucleic acid was either cDNA or gDNA, and it came from T cells, B-cell-depleted T cells, or PBMCs.

As processed by the authors: Estimated nucleated cell counts came from reference gene primer amplification. Method: immunoSEQ multiplex PCR; TCRdb's copy keeps in-frame clones and lacks some. The V and J calls and clone size come from that table; D and trimming were worked out from the DNA. This sample yields 410,000 or so clones, of which roughly 89% are seen a single time; around 1.4% belongs to the top ten. Trimming shortened V by 0 bases and J by 4 bases, and 8 bases separated the two germline ends. This CDR3 contains 14 residues. From germline, CDR1 is SGHTA and CDR2 FQGNSA. The sequenced sample consisted of peripheral blood. This clonotype was obtained from a woman aged 25-40 years with active or convalescent COVID-19. The chain has TRBV7-2 and TRBJ2-3; D ambiguous. CDR3 region: CASSLAAYPDTQYF. Written as DNA, the CDR3 is TGTGCCAGCAGCTTAGCGGCATATCCAGATACGCAGTATTTT.